This TCR beta chain was observed in a study of blood T cell repertoires in COVID-19. Study details: Researchers got acute and convalescent COVID-19 samples from the United States, Italy and Spain. The cDNA or gDNA used as material had been derived from T cells, B-cell-depleted T cells, or PBMCs.

In the authors' workflow: Estimation of nucleated cell counts relied on the amplification of reference gene primers. Assay used: immunoSEQ multiplex PCR; TCRdb lists only in-frame clones, some missing. The V and J calls and the clone size are those of that table, but D and trimming were determined from the DNA. The repertoire holds 150,000 to 200,000 clones, with around 89% as singletons. The sample was peripheral blood. The TCR comes from a man aged 35-49 years with active or convalescent COVID-19.

The CDR3 protein is CASSGQGGYRAEQYF. CDR3 sequence (DNA): TGTGCCAGCAGCGGACAAGGGGGCTATCGAGCCGAGCAGTACTTC. The genes are TRBV14 and TRBJ2-7, with 7 bases that match TRBD1. The CDR3 loop spans 15 amino acids. Trimming took 5 bases from V and 6 from J; bases not matched to a gene: 13. CDR1 and CDR2 (germline): SGHDN, FVKESK.